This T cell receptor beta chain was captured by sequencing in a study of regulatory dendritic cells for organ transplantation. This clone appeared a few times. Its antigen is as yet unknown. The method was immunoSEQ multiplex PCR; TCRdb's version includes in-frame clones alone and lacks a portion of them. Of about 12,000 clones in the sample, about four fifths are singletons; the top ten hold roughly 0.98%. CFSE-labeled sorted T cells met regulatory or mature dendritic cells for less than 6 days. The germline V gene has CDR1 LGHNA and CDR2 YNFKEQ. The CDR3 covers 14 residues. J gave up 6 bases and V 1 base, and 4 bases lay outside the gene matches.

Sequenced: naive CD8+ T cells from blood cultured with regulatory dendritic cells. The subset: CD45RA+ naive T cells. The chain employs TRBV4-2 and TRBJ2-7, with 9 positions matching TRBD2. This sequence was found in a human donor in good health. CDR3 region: CASSQGRGGLEQYF. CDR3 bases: TGTGCCAGCAGCCAAGGGCGGGGGGGCCTCGAGCAGTACTTC.